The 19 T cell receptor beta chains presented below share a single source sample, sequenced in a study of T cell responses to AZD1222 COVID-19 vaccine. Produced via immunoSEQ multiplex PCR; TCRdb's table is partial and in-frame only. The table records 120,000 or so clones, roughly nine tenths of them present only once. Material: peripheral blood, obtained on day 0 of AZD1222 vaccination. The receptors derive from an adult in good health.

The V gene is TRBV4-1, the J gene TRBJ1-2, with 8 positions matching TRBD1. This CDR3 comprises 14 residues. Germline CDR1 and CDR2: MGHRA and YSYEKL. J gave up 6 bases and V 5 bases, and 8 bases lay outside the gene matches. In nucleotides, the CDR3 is TGCGCCAGCAGCGTACCCCAGGGGGCGGATGGCTACACCTTC. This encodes CASSVPQGADGYTF.

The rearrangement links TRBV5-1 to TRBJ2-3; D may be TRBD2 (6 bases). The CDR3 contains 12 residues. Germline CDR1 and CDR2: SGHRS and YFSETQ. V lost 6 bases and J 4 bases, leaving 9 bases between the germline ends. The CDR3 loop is CASTEGSDTQYF. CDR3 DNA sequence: TGCGCCAGCACGGAGGGGTCAGATACGCAGTATTTT.

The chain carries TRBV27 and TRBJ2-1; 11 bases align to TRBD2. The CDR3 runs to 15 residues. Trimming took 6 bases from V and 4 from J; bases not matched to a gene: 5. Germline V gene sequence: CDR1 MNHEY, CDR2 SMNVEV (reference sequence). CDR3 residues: CASSPGTSGYNEQFF. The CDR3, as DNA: TGTGCCAGCAGCCCCGGGACTAGCGGATACAATGAGCAGTTCTTC.

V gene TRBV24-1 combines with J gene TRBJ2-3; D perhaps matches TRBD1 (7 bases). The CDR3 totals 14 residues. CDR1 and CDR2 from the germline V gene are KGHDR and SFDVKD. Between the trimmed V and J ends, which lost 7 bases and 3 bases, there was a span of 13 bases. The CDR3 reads CATSAGQHTDTQYF. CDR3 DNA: TGTGCCACCAGCGCGGGACAGCATACAGATACGCAGTATTTT.

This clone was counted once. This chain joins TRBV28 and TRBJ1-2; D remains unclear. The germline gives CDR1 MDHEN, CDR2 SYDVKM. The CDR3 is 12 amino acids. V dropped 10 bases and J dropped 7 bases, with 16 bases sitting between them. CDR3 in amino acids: CATGTRWGGYTF. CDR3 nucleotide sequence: TGTGCCACGGGTACACGCTGGGGTGGCTACACCTTC.

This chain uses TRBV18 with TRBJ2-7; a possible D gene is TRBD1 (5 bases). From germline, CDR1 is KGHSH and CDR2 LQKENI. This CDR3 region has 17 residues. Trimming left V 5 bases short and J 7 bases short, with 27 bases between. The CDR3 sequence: CASSAHQGRVGGLEQYF. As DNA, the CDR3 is TGTGCCAGCTCAGCCCATCAGGGCAGGGTAGGCGGCTTGGAGCAGTACTTC. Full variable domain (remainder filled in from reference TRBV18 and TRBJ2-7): NAGVMQNPRHLVRRRGQEARLRCSPMKGHSHVYWYRQLPEEGLKFMVYLQKENIIDESGMPKERFSAEFPKEGPSILRIQQVVRGDSAAYFCASSAHQGRVGGLEQYFGPGTRLTVT.

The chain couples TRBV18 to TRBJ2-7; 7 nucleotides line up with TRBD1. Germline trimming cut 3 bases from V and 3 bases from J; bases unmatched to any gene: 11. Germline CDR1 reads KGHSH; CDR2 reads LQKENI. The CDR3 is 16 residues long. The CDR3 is CASSPTGASSLYEQYF. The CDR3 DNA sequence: TGTGCCAGCTCACCTACAGGGGCCTCGTCCCTCTACGAGCAGTACTTC. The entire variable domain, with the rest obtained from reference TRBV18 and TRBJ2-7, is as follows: NAGVMQNPRHLVRRRGQEARLRCSPMKGHSHVYWYRQLPEEGLKFMVYLQKENIIDESGMPKERFSAEFPKEGPSILRIQQVVRGDSAAYFCASSPTGASSLYEQYFGPGTRLTVT.

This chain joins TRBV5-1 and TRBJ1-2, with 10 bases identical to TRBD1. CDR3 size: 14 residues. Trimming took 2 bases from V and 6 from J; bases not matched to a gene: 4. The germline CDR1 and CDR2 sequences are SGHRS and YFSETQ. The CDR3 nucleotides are TGCGCCAGCAGCTTAGGACAGGGGGGCGATGGCTACACCTTC. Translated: CASSLGQGGDGYTF.

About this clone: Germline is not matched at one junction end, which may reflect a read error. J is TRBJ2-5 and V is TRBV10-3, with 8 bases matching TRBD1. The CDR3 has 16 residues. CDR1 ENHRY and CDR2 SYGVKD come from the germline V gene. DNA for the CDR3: TGTGCCATCAGTGACCTCCAAGACAGGGGACCAGAGACCCATTACTTC. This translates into CAISDLQDRGPETHYF.

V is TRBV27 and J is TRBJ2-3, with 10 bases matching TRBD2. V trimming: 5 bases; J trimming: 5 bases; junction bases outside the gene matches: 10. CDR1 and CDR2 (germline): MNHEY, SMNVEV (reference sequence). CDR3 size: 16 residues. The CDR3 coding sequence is TGTGCCAGCAGTAGCGAGCGGGAGGGCCCTCGAGATACGCAGTATTTT. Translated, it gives CASSSEREGPRDTQYF.

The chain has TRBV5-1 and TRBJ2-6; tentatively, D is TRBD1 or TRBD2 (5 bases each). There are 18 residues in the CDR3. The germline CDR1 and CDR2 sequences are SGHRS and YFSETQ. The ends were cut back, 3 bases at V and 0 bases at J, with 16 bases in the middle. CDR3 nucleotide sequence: TGCGCCAGCAGCTGGAACGGGGACGCCCTCTCTGGGGCCAACGTCCTGACTTTC. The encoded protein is CASSWNGDALSGANVLTF. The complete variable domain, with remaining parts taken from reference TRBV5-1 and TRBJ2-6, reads KAGVTQTPRYLIKTRGQQVTLSCSPISGHRSVSWYQQTPGQGLQFLFEYFSETQRNKGNFPGRFSGRQFSNSRSEMNVSTLELGDSALYLCASSWNGDALSGANVLTFGAGSRLTVL.

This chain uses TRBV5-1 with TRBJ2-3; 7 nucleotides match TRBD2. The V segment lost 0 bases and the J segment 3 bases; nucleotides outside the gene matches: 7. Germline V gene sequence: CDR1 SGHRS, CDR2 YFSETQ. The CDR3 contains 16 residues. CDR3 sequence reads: CASSLAGGSLTDTQYF. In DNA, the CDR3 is TGCGCCAGCAGCTTGGCCGGCGGGAGTTTGACAGATACGCAGTATTTT.

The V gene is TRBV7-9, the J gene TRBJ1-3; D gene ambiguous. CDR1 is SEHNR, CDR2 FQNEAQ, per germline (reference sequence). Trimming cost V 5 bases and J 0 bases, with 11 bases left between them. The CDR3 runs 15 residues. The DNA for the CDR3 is TGTGCCAGCAGCCCCCCCATCAACTCTGGAAACACCATATATTTT. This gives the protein CASSPPINSGNTIYF.

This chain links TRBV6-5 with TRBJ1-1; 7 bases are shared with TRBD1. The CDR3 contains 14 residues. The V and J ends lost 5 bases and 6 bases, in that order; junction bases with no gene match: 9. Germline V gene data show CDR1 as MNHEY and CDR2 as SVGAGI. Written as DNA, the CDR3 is TGTGCCAGCAGTACCTCGACAGGGTACCCTGAAGCTTTCTTT. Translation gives CASSTSTGYPEAFF.

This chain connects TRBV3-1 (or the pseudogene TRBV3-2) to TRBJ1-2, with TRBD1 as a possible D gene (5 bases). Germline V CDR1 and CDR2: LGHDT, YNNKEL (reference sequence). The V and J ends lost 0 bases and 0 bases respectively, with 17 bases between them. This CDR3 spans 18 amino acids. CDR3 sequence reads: CASSQEGDRVASNYGYTF. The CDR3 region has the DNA TGTGCCAGCAGCCAAGAGGGGGACCGCGTAGCTTCTAACTATGGCTACACCTTC.

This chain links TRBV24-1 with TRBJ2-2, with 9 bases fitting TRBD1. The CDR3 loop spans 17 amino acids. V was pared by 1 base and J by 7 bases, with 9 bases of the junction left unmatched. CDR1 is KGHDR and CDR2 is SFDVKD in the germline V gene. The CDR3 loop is CATSDFPGTGSNGELFF. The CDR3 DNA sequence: TGTGCCACCAGTGATTTCCCCGGGACAGGGTCTAACGGGGAGCTGTTTTTT.

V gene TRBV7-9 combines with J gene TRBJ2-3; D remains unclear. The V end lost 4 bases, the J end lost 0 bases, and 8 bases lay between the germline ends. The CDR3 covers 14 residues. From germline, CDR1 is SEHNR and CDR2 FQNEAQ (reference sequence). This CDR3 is CASSSDLSTDTQYF. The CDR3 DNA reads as TGTGCCAGCAGCTCTGACCTTAGCACAGATACGCAGTATTTT.

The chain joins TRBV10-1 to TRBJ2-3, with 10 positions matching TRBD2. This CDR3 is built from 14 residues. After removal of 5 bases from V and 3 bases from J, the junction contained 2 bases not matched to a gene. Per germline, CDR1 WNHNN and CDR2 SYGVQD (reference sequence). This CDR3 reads CASSSTSGTDTQYF. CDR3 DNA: TGCGCCAGCAGTTCGACTAGCGGGACAGATACGCAGTATTTT.

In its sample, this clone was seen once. Here the CDR3 reads CASSQALSTDTQYF. In DNA form, the CDR3 reads TGCGCCAGCAGCCAAGCCCTTTCCACAGATACGCAGTATTTT. The chain joins TRBV4-1 to TRBJ2-3; D uncertain. This CDR3 region has 14 residues. The germline V and J ends were trimmed by 1 base and 2 bases, with 7 bases remaining between them. Germline loops: CDR1 MGHRA, CDR2 YSYEKL.